These T cell receptor beta chains were read from a single sample in a study of CD8+ T cells in alopecia areata. Assay: immunoSEQ multiplex PCR; the TCRdb copy retains only in-frame clones and omits some. The sample contains over 150,000 clones, roughly three fifths of which appear only once. The sequenced material came from CD8+ T cells sorted from blood. Receptor source: a human donor in good health. The CDR3 runs from the conserved cysteine through the conserved F or W. Fields, in order: clone size, V gene, J gene, D gene, CDR3 protein, CDR3 DNA. D genes are given only for firm matches. Rows may omit the clone size; those that give it use once, few, many or a size class.

clone_size: NA; v_call: TRBV7-9; j_call: TRBJ2-2; d_call: NA; cdr3_aa: CASSLSRSTGELFF; cdr3_nt: TGTGCCAGCAGCTTATCCAGGTCCACCGGGGAGCTGTTTTTT
clone_size: once; v_call: TRBV27; j_call: TRBJ2-7; d_call: NA; cdr3_aa: CASSLTGSYEQYF; cdr3_nt: TGTGCCAGCAGCCTAACAGGGTCCTACGAGCAGTACTTC
clone_size: NA; v_call: TRBV6-5; j_call: TRBJ1-5; d_call: NA; cdr3_aa: CASSNKGYNQPQHF; cdr3_nt: TGTGCCAGCAGTAACAAAGGGTACAATCAGCCCCAGCATTTT
clone_size: NA; v_call: TRBV19; j_call: TRBJ1-5; d_call: NA; cdr3_aa: CASSASRRSNQPQHF; cdr3_nt: TGTGCCAGTAGCGCGTCCAGGAGAAGCAATCAGCCCCAGCATTTT
clone_size: once; v_call: TRBV5-4; j_call: TRBJ2-7; d_call: NA; cdr3_aa: CASSSGPNYEQYF; cdr3_nt: TGTGCCAGCAGCTCCGGCCCCAACTACGAGCAGTACTTC
clone_size: NA; v_call: TRBV27; j_call: TRBJ1-6; d_call: NA; cdr3_aa: CASGGLGTYNSPLHF; cdr3_nt: TGTGCCAGCGGGGGTTTGGGGACTTATAATTCACCCCTCCACTTT
clone_size: NA; v_call: TRBV19; j_call: TRBJ1-2; d_call: NA; cdr3_aa: CASSGRERDGYTF; cdr3_nt: TGTGCCAGTAGCGGCAGGGAAAGGGATGGCTACACCTTC
clone_size: NA; v_call: TRBV2; j_call: TRBJ2-1; d_call: TRBD1; cdr3_aa: CARENRDRGKRDEQFF; cdr3_nt: TGTGCCAGGGAGAATCGGGACAGGGGGAAGAGGGATGAGCAGTTCTTC
clone_size: NA; v_call: TRBV11-2; j_call: TRBJ1-1; d_call: NA; cdr3_aa: CASSPGPGNGEAFF; cdr3_nt: TGTGCCAGCAGCCCAGGACCTGGGAATGGAGAAGCTTTCTTT
clone_size: NA; v_call: TRBV7-2; j_call: TRBJ2-2; d_call: NA; cdr3_aa: CATRTGELFF; cdr3_nt: TGTGCCACCCGCACCGGGGAGCTGTTTTTT
clone_size: few; v_call: TRBV12-5; j_call: TRBJ1-5; d_call: TRBD1; cdr3_aa: CASGSDRELKQPQHF; cdr3_nt: TGTGCTAGTGGATCGGACAGGGAACTTAAGCAGCCCCAGCATTTT
clone_size: few; v_call: TRBV28; j_call: TRBJ2-7; d_call: NA; cdr3_aa: CASRESGEQYF; cdr3_nt: TGTGCCAGCAGAGAATCTGGGGAGCAGTACTTC
clone_size: NA; v_call: TRBV7-3; j_call: TRBJ1-1; d_call: TRBD1; cdr3_aa: CASSPTGGNTEAFF; cdr3_nt: TGTGCCAGCAGCCCAACAGGGGGCAACACTGAAGCTTTCTTT
clone_size: NA; v_call: TRBV27; j_call: TRBJ2-7; d_call: NA; cdr3_aa: CASSLWGNEQYF; cdr3_nt: TGTGCCAGCAGTTTATGGGGAAACGAGCAGTACTTC
clone_size: once; v_call: TRBV5-1; j_call: TRBJ1-1; d_call: NA; cdr3_aa: CASSSSDLNTEAFF; cdr3_nt: TGCGCCAGCAGCTCGTCGGATCTGAACACTGAAGCTTTCTTT